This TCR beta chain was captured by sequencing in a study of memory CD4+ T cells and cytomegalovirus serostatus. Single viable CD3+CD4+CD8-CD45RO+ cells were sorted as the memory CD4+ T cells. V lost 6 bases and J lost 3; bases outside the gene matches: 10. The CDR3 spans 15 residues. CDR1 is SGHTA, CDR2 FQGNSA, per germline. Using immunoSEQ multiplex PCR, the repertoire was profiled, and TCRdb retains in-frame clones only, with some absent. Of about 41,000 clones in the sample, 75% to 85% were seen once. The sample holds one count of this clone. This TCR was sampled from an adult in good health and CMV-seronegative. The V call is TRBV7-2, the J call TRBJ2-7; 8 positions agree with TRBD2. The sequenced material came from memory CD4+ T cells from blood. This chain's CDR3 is CASRRGSGGSYEQYF. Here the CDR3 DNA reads TGTGCCAGCAGAAGGGGATCGGGGGGGAGCTACGAGCAGTACTTC.